The entry that follows covers one T cell receptor beta chain sequence. What it binds is unknown. This record belongs to a study of OX40 agonist ivuxolimab in advanced cancers. Study context: Every 2 weeks, ivuxolimab was infused into the patients intravenously at between 0.01 and 10 mg/kg. Patients enrolled in dose escalation were diagnosed with hepatocellular carcinoma, melanoma, renal cell or head and neck cancer.

Autoimmune disease history or systemic immunosuppression disqualified patients. The V segment lost 4 bases and the J segment 6 bases; nucleotides outside the gene matches: 1. CDR3 length equals 12 residues. Germline loops: CDR1 SQVTM, CDR2 ANQGSEA. Study-level points and caveats: Partial responders treated at 0.1-3.0 mg/kg exhibited clonal expansion among the lowest measured.

Assay used: immunoSEQ multiplex PCR; TCRdb lists only in-frame clones, some missing. The sample shows approximately 22,000 clones, approximately 80% of them seen only once. Sequenced material: CD4+ or CD8+ T cells sorted from blood, taken in a trial of the OX40 agonist ivuxolimab. The chain links TRBV29-1 to TRBJ2-2; TRBD2 aligns across 8 bases. The clonotype comes from an adult with an advanced solid tumor such as melanoma, head and neck, liver or kidney cancer. The CDR3 here is CSVALAAGELFF. The CDR3 region has the DNA TGCAGCGTTGCACTAGCGGCCGGGGAGCTGTTTTTT.